This T cell receptor (beta chain) was obtained from a study of Siglec-9 on CD8 T cells in melanoma. The study, taken as a whole, reports: An effector memory CD8+ subset marked by Siglec-9 reportedly appeared to gather in melanoma.

CDR1 is MDHEN and CDR2 is SYDVKM in the germline V gene. V lost 4 bases and J 1 base, leaving 8 bases between the germline ends. This CDR3 has 13 residues. Concerning this clone itself: The antigen is undetermined.

The method was immunoSEQ multiplex PCR; TCRdb's version includes in-frame clones alone and lacks a portion of them. The sample has about 36,000 clones; 80% to 85% are singletons. This sequence originates from a human donor in good health. The chain employs TRBV28 and TRBJ2-7; D not resolved. The specimen was Siglec-9- CD8+ T cells sorted from blood. CDR3 coding DNA: TGTGCCAGCAGTTCTACTGATTCCTACGAGCAGTACTTC. Protein: CASSSTDSYEQYF.